A selection of T cell receptor beta chains follows, all from one sample in a study of CD8 T cells in Susac syndrome. TCRdb ran MiXCR on the immunoSEQ multiplex PCR reads and lists one entry per CDR3 protein. Of 150,000 to 250,000 distinct CDR3 sequences in the sample, 90% to 95% are singletons; the top ten hold approximately 0.097%. Specimen: CD4+ T cells from PBMCs. Every receptor here comes from a human donor with multiple sclerosis. Each CDR3 is given with its conserved first and last residue. Each record gives: D gene, V gene, J gene, clone size, CDR3 protein, CDR3 DNA. A D gene is named only where the DNA matches it firmly. Not every row has a clone size; where given, it reads once, few, many or a size class.

D gene: .
V gene: TRBV14
J gene: TRBJ2-7
clone size: .
CDR3 protein: CASSQGGNEQYF
CDR3 DNA: TGTGCCAGCAGCCAAGGAGGGAACGAGCAGTACTTC

D gene: .
V gene: TRBV30
J gene: TRBJ2-1
clone size: once
CDR3 protein: CAWYGKVAGEYEQFF
CDR3 DNA: TGTGCCTGGTACGGTAAGGTGGCAGGGGAGTATGAGCAGTTCTTC

D gene: .
V gene: TRBV3-1
J gene: TRBJ1-1
clone size: .
CDR3 protein: CASSPRQPRDTEAFF
CDR3 DNA: TGTGCCAGCAGCCCCCGACAGCCGAGGGACACTGAAGCTTTCTTT

D gene: .
V gene: TRBV6-1
J gene: TRBJ2-2
clone size: .
CDR3 protein: CASTFTGTGELFF
CDR3 DNA: TGTGCCAGCACCTTTACAGGCACCGGGGAGCTGTTTTTT

D gene: .
V gene: TRBV7-9
J gene: TRBJ2-1
clone size: .
CDR3 protein: CASSLSRKQFF
CDR3 DNA: TGTGCCAGCAGCTTAAGCCGCAAGCAGTTCTTC

D gene: .
V gene: TRBV20-1
J gene: TRBJ2-7
clone size: .
CDR3 protein: CSAVSMAGAKDEQYF
CDR3 DNA: TGCAGTGCGGTCTCGATGGCGGGGGCAAAGGACGAGCAGTACTTC

D gene: TRBD1
V gene: TRBV12-3/TRBV12-4
J gene: TRBJ2-5
clone size: once
CDR3 protein: CASSATGGRKTQYF
CDR3 DNA: TGTGCCAGCAGTGCAACAGGGGGCCGGAAGACCCAGTACTTC

D gene: .
V gene: TRBV18
J gene: TRBJ2-7
clone size: .
CDR3 protein: CASSPGEASEQYF
CDR3 DNA: TGTGCCAGCTCACCAGGAGAGGCTTCCGAGCAGTACTTC

D gene: .
V gene: TRBV20-1
J gene: TRBJ2-3
clone size: .
CDR3 protein: CSARADTSTDTQYF
CDR3 DNA: TGCAGTGCTAGAGCTGACACTAGCACAGATACGCAGTATTTT

D gene: .
V gene: TRBV5-6
J gene: TRBJ2-5
clone size: .
CDR3 protein: CASSFTGRETQYF
CDR3 DNA: TGTGCCAGCAGCTTTACAGGTCGCGAGACCCAGTACTTC

D gene: .
V gene: TRBV7-2
J gene: TRBJ1-6
clone size: .
CDR3 protein: CASSSIGSPLHF
CDR3 DNA: TGTGCCAGCAGCTCAATAGGATCACCCCTCCACTTT

D gene: .
V gene: TRBV29-1
J gene: TRBJ2-5
clone size: .
CDR3 protein: CSVEGGRQETQYF
CDR3 DNA: TGCAGCGTTGAAGGGGGCCGACAAGAGACCCAGTACTTC

D gene: TRBD1
V gene: TRBV9
J gene: TRBJ1-1
clone size: .
CDR3 protein: CASGRDRLNTEAFF
CDR3 DNA: TGTGCCAGCGGCCGGGACAGATTGAACACTGAAGCTTTCTTT

D gene: .
V gene: TRBV11-2
J gene: TRBJ2-1
clone size: few
CDR3 protein: CASSFLSSYNEQFF
CDR3 DNA: TGTGCCAGCAGCTTTCTAAGCTCCTACAATGAGCAGTTCTTC

D gene: TRBD1
V gene: TRBV3-1
J gene: TRBJ1-1
clone size: .
CDR3 protein: CASSPSPDRLEAFF
CDR3 DNA: TGTGCCAGCAGCCCGTCCCCGGACAGGTTAGAAGCTTTCTTT

D gene: TRBD1
V gene: TRBV7-9
J gene: TRBJ1-4
clone size: .
CDR3 protein: CASSSGRTGANEKLFF
CDR3 DNA: TGTGCCAGCAGCTCCGGGAGGACAGGGGCTAATGAAAAACTGTTTTTT

D gene: TRBD1
V gene: TRBV15
J gene: TRBJ2-2
clone size: .
CDR3 protein: CATSFRTGNTGELFF
CDR3 DNA: TGTGCCACCAGCTTTCGGACAGGGAACACCGGGGAGCTGTTTTTT

D gene: .
V gene: TRBV7-9
J gene: TRBJ2-7
clone size: .
CDR3 protein: CASSLVRGRSYEQYF
CDR3 DNA: TGTGCCAGCAGCTTAGTTCGGGGGAGAAGCTACGAGCAGTACTTC

D gene: .
V gene: TRBV9
J gene: TRBJ2-2
clone size: .
CDR3 protein: CASSVGIAANTGELFF
CDR3 DNA: TGTGCCAGCAGCGTAGGTATAGCTGCGAACACCGGGGAGCTGTTTTTT

D gene: .
V gene: TRBV29-1
J gene: TRBJ1-5
clone size: once
CDR3 protein: CSVKEGSRTPQHF
CDR3 DNA: TGCAGCGTTAAGGAGGGGAGCAGAACGCCCCAGCATTTT

D gene: .
V gene: TRBV20-1
J gene: TRBJ2-5
clone size: .
CDR3 protein: CSATLDSRETQYF
CDR3 DNA: TGCAGTGCTACTCTCGACAGTCGGGAGACCCAGTACTTC

D gene: .
V gene: TRBV30
J gene: TRBJ2-5
clone size: .
CDR3 protein: CAWSAPETQYF
CDR3 DNA: TGTGCCTGGAGTGCCCCTGAGACCCAGTACTTC

D gene: .
V gene: TRBV20-1
J gene: TRBJ2-3
clone size: .
CDR3 protein: CSAWTSDTQYF
CDR3 DNA: TGCAGTGCTTGGACGTCGGATACGCAGTATTTT

D gene: .
V gene: TRBV9
J gene: TRBJ2-2
clone size: .
CDR3 protein: CASRRLENTGELFF
CDR3 DNA: TGTGCCAGCAGAAGACTGGAAAACACCGGGGAGCTGTTTTTT

D gene: .
V gene: TRBV6-6
J gene: TRBJ1-1
clone size: .
CDR3 protein: CASSYAGTEAFF
CDR3 DNA: TGTGCCAGCAGTTATGCAGGGACTGAAGCTTTCTTT

D gene: .
V gene: TRBV29-1
J gene: TRBJ2-3
clone size: .
CDR3 protein: CSIPGAPDTQYF
CDR3 DNA: TGCAGCATCCCGGGGGCCCCAGATACGCAGTATTTT

D gene: .
V gene: TRBV4-1
J gene: TRBJ2-1
clone size: once
CDR3 protein: CASSQEDGSWNEQFF
CDR3 DNA: TGCGCCAGCAGCCAAGAAGATGGGAGTTGGAATGAGCAGTTCTTC

D gene: .
V gene: TRBV27
J gene: TRBJ1-2
clone size: .
CDR3 protein: CASRGTGRYGYTF
CDR3 DNA: TGTGCCAGCAGAGGAACAGGGCGCTATGGCTACACCTTC

D gene: .
V gene: TRBV3-1
J gene: TRBJ2-3
clone size: .
CDR3 protein: CASSQARGTDTQYF
CDR3 DNA: TGTGCCAGCAGCCAAGCCAGGGGCACAGATACGCAGTATTTT

D gene: TRBD1
V gene: TRBV24-1
J gene: TRBJ1-1
clone size: .
CDR3 protein: CATRGQGGDTEAFF
CDR3 DNA: TGTGCCACCAGAGGACAGGGAGGAGACACTGAAGCTTTCTTT

D gene: .
V gene: TRBV7-9
J gene: TRBJ2-7
clone size: .
CDR3 protein: CASSLKSGPYEQYF
CDR3 DNA: TGTGCCAGCAGCTTAAAGTCGGGACCCTACGAGCAGTACTTC

D gene: .
V gene: TRBV7-9
J gene: TRBJ2-5
clone size: .
CDR3 protein: CASSPGGGVPETQYF
CDR3 DNA: TGTGCCAGCAGCCCTGGAGGGGGTGTCCCAGAGACCCAGTACTTC

D gene: .
V gene: TRBV20-1
J gene: TRBJ2-1
clone size: once
CDR3 protein: CSASGEAEQFF
CDR3 DNA: TGCAGTGCTAGTGGTGAGGCTGAGCAGTTCTTC

D gene: .
V gene: TRBV3-1
J gene: TRBJ2-7
clone size: .
CDR3 protein: CASSQAPGEQYF
CDR3 DNA: TGTGCCAGCAGCCAAGCCCCTGGCGAGCAGTACTTC

D gene: .
V gene: TRBV30
J gene: TRBJ1-1
clone size: .
CDR3 protein: CALGPVITSRTEAFF
CDR3 DNA: TGTGCCTTGGGGCCGGTCATCACCTCACGCACTGAAGCTTTCTTT

D gene: TRBD1
V gene: TRBV7-9
J gene: TRBJ1-2
clone size: .
CDR3 protein: CASSPTGDGYTF
CDR3 DNA: TGTGCCAGCAGCCCCACAGGGGATGGCTACACCTTC

D gene: .
V gene: TRBV12-3/TRBV12-4
J gene: TRBJ1-1
clone size: .
CDR3 protein: CASSLEENTEAFF
CDR3 DNA: TGTGCCAGCAGTTTAGAGGAGAACACTGAAGCTTTCTTT

D gene: .
V gene: TRBV4-1
J gene: TRBJ2-5
clone size: .
CDR3 protein: CASSPGSIRETQYF
CDR3 DNA: TGCGCCAGTTCACCAGGGAGCATACGAGAGACCCAGTACTTC

D gene: .
V gene: TRBV20-1
J gene: TRBJ1-5
clone size: few
CDR3 protein: CSVRAGMDQPQHF
CDR3 DNA: TGCAGTGTTCGGGCGGGGATGGATCAGCCCCAGCATTTT

D gene: .
V gene: TRBV29-1
J gene: TRBJ2-3
clone size: .
CDR3 protein: CSVVRGASTDTQYF
CDR3 DNA: TGCAGCGTTGTTCGCGGGGCAAGCACAGATACGCAGTATTTT

D gene: TRBD1
V gene: TRBV12-3/TRBV12-4
J gene: TRBJ1-2
clone size: .
CDR3 protein: CASSLGQISYGYTF
CDR3 DNA: TGTGCCAGCAGTCTGGGACAGATCTCCTATGGCTACACCTTC

D gene: .
V gene: TRBV30
J gene: TRBJ2-1
clone size: .
CDR3 protein: CAWSEPGYLANEQFF
CDR3 DNA: TGTGCCTGGAGTGAACCGGGGTATTTGGCGAATGAGCAGTTCTTC

D gene: TRBD1
V gene: TRBV25-1
J gene: TRBJ2-7
clone size: .
CDR3 protein: CASSEPGTGSYEQYF
CDR3 DNA: TGTGCCAGCAGTGAGCCCGGGACAGGGTCCTACGAGCAGTACTTC

D gene: .
V gene: TRBV30
J gene: TRBJ2-3
clone size: few
CDR3 protein: CAWSVRGGWLEAQYF
CDR3 DNA: TGTGCCTGGAGTGTAAGGGGGGGCTGGCTGGAGGCGCAGTATTTT

D gene: .
V gene: TRBV15
J gene: TRBJ1-6
clone size: .
CDR3 protein: CATSRGFSTPLHF
CDR3 DNA: TGTGCCACCAGCAGAGGTTTTTCGACACCCCTCCACTTT

D gene: .
V gene: TRBV14
J gene: TRBJ2-3
clone size: .
CDR3 protein: CASSLRPPDTQYF
CDR3 DNA: TGTGCCAGCAGCCTCAGGCCCCCAGATACGCAGTATTTT

D gene: TRBD1
V gene: TRBV6-5
J gene: TRBJ2-2
clone size: .
CDR3 protein: CATQGRNTGELFF
CDR3 DNA: TGTGCCACACAGGGGAGGAACACCGGGGAGCTGTTTTTT

D gene: .
V gene: TRBV2
J gene: TRBJ2-1
clone size: .
CDR3 protein: CASSVGGAREQFF
CDR3 DNA: TGTGCCAGCAGTGTTGGGGGGGCCAGGGAGCAGTTCTTC